The clone carrying this TCR beta chain was counted between two and nine times. Caucasian, healthy and from Russia, the donors were aged between about 6 and 90. Each sample provided at least 5.5 micrograms of extracted total RNA. The CDR3 runs 17 residues. Looked up from germline, CDR1 is MNHNS and CDR2 is SASEGT. This specimen belongs to a study of blood T cells in healthy people across ages. For the study at large: Per two T cells, about one barcoded beta molecule was captured through template switching.

The second PCR ran about 6 to 12 cycles with a sample-barcoded 5' primer and J-beta primers. TCRdb re-analysed the 5' RACE reads in MiXCR, keeping a single row per CDR3 protein. The data hold fewer than 700,000 distinct CDR3 sequences, with around 48% observed a single time. The receptor's source is an elderly man in good health. Sequencing used blood. The chain combines TRBV6-1 with TRBJ2-1; 7 nucleotides align to TRBD1. The J call could be wrong; TRBJ2-7 is a better fit for the DNA end. Here the CDR3 reads CASSPDREPSSYNEQYF. The DNA for the CDR3 is TGTGCCAGCAGCCCCGACAGGGAACCGAGCTCCTACAATGAGCAGTACTTC.